The clone carrying this T cell receptor beta chain has at least ten counts. MiXCR, run by TCRdb on the 5' RACE reads, gives a single entry per CDR3 protein. The sample records a few hundred thousand distinct CDR3 sequences, around 4% being singletons. The CDR3 runs to 15 residues. Per the germline V gene, CDR1 is MGHRA and CDR2 is YSYEKL. After removal of 4 bases from V and 4 bases from J, the junction contained 8 bases not matched to a gene. This sample is part of a study of T cells after yellow fever vaccination. The J gene is TRBJ2-5, the V gene TRBV4-1; TRBD1 matches at 8 bases. The input for sequencing was PBMCs, taken on the day of the yellow fever booster vaccination. This TCR was recovered from a man aged 18 to 30 who received the YFV17D yellow fever vaccine. The CDR3 loop is CASSRRDGQGETQYF. As DNA, the CDR3 is TGCGCCAGCAGCCGAAGGGACGGACAGGGAGAGACCCAGTACTTC.